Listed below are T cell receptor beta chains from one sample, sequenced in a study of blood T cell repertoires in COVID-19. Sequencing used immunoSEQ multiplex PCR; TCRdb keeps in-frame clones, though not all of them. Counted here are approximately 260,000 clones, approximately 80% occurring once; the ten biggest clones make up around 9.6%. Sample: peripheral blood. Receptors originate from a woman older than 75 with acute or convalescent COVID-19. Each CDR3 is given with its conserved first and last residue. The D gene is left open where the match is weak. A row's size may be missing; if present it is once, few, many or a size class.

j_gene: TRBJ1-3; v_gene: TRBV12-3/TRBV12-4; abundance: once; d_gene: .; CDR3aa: CASSSSSGNTIYF; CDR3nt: TGTGCCAGCAGTTCCTCCTCTGGAAACACCATATATTTT
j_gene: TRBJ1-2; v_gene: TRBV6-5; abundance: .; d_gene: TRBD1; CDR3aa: CASSPGTGFYGYTF; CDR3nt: TGTGCCAGCAGTCCCGGGACAGGGTTTTATGGCTACACCTTC
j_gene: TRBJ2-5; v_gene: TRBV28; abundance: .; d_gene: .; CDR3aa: CASSFPYRTGRTQYF; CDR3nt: TGTGCCAGCAGTTTTCCCTATCGGACTGGGCGGACCCAGTACTTC
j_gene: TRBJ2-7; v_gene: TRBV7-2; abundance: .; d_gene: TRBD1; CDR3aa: CASTKGQGADEQYF; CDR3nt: TGTGCCAGCACCAAGGGACAGGGGGCGGACGAGCAGTACTTC
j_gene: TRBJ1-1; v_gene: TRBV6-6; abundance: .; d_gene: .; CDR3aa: CASKRHSEAFF; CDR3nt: TGTGCCAGCAAAAGACACAGTGAAGCTTTCTTT
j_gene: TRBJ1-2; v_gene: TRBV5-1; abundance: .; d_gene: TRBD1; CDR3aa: CASSLEQGADGYTF; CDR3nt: TGCGCCAGCAGCTTGGAACAGGGGGCCGACGGCTACACCTTC
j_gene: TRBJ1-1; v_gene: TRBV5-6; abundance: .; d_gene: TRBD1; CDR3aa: CASSPGQGRRNTEAFF; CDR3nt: TGTGCCAGCAGCCCCGGACAGGGGCGAAGGAACACTGAAGCTTTCTTT
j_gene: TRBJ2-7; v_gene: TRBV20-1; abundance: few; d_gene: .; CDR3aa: CSASFGSLGEQYF; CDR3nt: TGCAGTGCTAGTTTCGGCTCCCTAGGCGAGCAGTACTTC
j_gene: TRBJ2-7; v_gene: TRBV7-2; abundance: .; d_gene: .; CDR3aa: CASSPQGGRYEQYF; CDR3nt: TGTGCCAGCAGCCCGCAGGGGGGTCGATACGAGCAGTACTTC
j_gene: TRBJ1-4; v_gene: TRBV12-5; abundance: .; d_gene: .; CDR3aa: CASGLDGGNEKLFF; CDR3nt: TGTGCTAGTGGTTTGGACGGGGGTAATGAAAAACTGTTTTTT
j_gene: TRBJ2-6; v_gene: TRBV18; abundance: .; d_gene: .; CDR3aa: CASSSEVTTGANVLTF; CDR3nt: TGTGCCAGCTCATCGGAGGTTACGACTGGGGCCAACGTCCTGACTTTC
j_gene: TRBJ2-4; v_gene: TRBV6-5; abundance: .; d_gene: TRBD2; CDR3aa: CASRPSSGGKNIQYF; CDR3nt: TGTGCCAGCAGGCCGTCTAGCGGGGGGAAAAACATTCAGTACTTC
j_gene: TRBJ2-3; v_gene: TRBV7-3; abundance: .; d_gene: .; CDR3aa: CASSLSGVYTDTQYF; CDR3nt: TGTGCCAGCAGCTTAAGCGGGGTATACACAGATACGCAGTATTTT
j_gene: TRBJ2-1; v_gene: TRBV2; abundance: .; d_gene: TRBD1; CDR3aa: CASSRDRVPYNEQFF; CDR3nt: TGTGCCAGCAGTCGGGACAGGGTCCCCTACAATGAGCAGTTCTTC
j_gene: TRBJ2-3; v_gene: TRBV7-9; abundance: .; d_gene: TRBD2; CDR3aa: CASSSSREGDTQYF; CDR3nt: TGTGCCAGCAGCTCAAGCCGGGAGGGAGATACGCAGTATTTT
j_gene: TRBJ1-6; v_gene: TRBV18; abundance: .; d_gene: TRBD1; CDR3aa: CASSPFSNLQQGVNSPLHF; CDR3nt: TGTGCCAGCTCACCATTTTCCAACCTACAACAGGGGGTAAATTCACCCCTCCACTTT
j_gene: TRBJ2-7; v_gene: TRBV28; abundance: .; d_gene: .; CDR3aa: CASSADSVLEQYF; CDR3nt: TGTGCCAGCAGTGCGGACAGCGTCTTGGAGCAGTACTTC
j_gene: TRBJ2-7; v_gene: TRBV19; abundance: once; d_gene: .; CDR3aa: CASSPGTLSSYEQYF; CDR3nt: TGTGCCAGTAGTCCCGGGACTTTGAGCTCCTACGAGCAGTACTTC
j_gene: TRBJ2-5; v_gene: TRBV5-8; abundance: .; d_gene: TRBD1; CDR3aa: CASSDRGLRETQYF; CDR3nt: TGTGCCAGCAGCGACAGGGGGCTGAGAGAGACCCAGTACTTC
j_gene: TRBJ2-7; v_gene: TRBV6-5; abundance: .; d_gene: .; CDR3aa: CASSIQGSSYEQYF; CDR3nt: TGTGCCAGCAGTATTCAGGGGAGCTCCTACGAGCAGTACTTC
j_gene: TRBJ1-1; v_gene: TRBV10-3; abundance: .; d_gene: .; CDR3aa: CAIRAQLRDTENTEAFF; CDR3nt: TGTGCCATCAGGGCACAGCTACGGGACACGGAGAACACTGAAGCTTTCTTT
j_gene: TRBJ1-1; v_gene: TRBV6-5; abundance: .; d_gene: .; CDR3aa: CASSYSSGSTEAFF; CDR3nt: TGTGCCAGCAGTTACTCGTCCGGGAGCACTGAAGCTTTCTTT
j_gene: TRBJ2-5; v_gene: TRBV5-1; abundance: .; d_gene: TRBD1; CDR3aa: CASSFGTAKHPGEDQYF; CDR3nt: TGCGCCAGCAGCTTCGGGACAGCTAAGCATCCAGGGGAAGACCAGTACTTC
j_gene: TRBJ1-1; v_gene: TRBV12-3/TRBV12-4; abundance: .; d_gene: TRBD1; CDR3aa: CASSRTGNTEAFF; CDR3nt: TGTGCCAGCAGCAGGACAGGGAACACTGAAGCTTTCTTT
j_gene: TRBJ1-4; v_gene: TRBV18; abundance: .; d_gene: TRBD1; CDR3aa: CASSLGQGRKEKLFF; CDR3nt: TGTGCCAGCTCACTGGGACAGGGAAGAAAAGAAAAACTGTTTTTT
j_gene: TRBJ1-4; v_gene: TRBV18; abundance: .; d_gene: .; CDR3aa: CASSPWGGNEKLFF; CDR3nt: TGTGCCAGCTCACCATGGGGAGGGAATGAAAAACTGTTTTTT